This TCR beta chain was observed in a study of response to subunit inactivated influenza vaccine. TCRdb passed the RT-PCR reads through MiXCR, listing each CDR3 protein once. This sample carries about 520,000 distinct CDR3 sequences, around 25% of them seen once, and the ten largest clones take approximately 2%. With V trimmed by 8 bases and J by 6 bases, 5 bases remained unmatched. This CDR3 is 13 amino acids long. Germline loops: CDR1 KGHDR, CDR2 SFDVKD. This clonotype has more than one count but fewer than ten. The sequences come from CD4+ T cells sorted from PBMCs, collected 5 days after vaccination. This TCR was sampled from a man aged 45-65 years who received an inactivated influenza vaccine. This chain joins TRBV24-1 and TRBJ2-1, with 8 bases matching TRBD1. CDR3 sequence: CATTGTGSNEQFF. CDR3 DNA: TGTGCCACCACCGGGACAGGAAGCAATGAGCAGTTCTTC.